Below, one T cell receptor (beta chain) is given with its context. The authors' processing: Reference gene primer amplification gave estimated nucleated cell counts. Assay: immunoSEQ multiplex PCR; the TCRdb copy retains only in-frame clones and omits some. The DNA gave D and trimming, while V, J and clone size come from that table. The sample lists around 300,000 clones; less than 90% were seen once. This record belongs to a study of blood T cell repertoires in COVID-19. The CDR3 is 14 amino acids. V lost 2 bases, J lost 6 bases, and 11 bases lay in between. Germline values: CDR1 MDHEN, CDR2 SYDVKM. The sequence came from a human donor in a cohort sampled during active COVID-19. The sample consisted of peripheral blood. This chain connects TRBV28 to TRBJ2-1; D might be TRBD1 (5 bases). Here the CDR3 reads CASSLIDSLNEQFF. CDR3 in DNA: TGTGCCAGCAGTTTAATTGACAGCCTCAATGAGCAGTTCTTC.